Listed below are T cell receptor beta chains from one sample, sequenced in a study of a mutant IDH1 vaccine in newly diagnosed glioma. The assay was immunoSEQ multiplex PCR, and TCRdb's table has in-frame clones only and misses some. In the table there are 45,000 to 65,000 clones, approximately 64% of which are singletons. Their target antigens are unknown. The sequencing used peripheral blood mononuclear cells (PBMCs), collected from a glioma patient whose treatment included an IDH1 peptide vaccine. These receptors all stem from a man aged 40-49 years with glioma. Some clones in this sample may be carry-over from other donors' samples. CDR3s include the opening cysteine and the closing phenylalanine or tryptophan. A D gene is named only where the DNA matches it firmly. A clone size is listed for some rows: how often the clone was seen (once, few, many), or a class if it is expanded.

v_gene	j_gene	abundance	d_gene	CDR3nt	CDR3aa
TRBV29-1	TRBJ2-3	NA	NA	TGCAGCGTTAGGGGGGTGGACACAGATACGCAGTATTTT	CSVRGVDTDTQYF
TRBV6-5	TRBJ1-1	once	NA	TGTGCCAGCAGTCGGCAACACGGGATGAACACTGAAGCTTTCTTT	CASSRQHGMNTEAFF
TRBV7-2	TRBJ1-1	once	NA	TGTGCCAGCAGAAATCAAGTGAACACTGAAGCTTTCTTT	CASRNQVNTEAFF
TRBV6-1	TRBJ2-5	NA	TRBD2	TGTGCCAGCAGCCTAGCGGGGGCGGGGGAGACCCAGTACTTC	CASSLAGAGETQYF
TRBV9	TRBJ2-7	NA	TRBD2	TGTGCCAGCAGCACAGGACTAGCGGGGGCCTACTACGAGCAGTACTTC	CASSTGLAGAYYEQYF
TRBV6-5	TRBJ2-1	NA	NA	TGTGCCAGCAGTTACTCCGGACGGGAGCAGTTCTTC	CASSYSGREQFF
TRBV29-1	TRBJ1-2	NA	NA	TGCAGCGTTGAAGATCGCCGAAGGGGGAACTATGGCTACACCTTC	CSVEDRRRGNYGYTF
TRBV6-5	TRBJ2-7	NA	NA	TGTGCCAGCAGCTCCGCGGGACCCTACGAGCAGTACTTC	CASSSAGPYEQYF
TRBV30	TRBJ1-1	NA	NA	TGTGCCTGGAGTGGGACAGTGAACACTGAAGCTTTCTTT	CAWSGTVNTEAFF
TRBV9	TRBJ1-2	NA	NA	TGTGCCAGCAGCGTCGGACGACAGGAGATCTATGGCTACACCTTC	CASSVGRQEIYGYTF
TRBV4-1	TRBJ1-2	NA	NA	TGCGCCAGCAGCCAAGATATCACGGTAAATGGCTACACCTTC	CASSQDITVNGYTF
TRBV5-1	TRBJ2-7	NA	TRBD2	TGCGCCAGCAGCAGCAGCGGGACTACTTACGAGCAGTACTTC	CASSSSGTTYEQYF
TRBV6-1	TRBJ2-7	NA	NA	TGTGCCAGCAGCGCAGGGGGGGGCTACGAGCAGTACTTC	CASSAGGGYEQYF
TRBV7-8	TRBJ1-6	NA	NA	TGTGCCAGCAGCAAGAACTACCACGGACAAAAATCTAATTCACCCCTCCACTTT	CASSKNYHGQKSNSPLHF
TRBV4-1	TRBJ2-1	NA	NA	TGCGCCAGCAGCCAAGGGCCCCCCTCCTACAATGAGCAGTTCTTC	CASSQGPPSYNEQFF
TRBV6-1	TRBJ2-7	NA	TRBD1	TGTGCCAGCAGAGGAGGTCAGGGGGCGGGTGAGCAGTACTTC	CASRGGQGAGEQYF
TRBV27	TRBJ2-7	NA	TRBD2	TGTGCCAGCAGTTTATATCCTAGCGGGGGATACGAGCAGTACTTC	CASSLYPSGGYEQYF
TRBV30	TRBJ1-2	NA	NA	TGTGCCTGGAGCCAGGGCGGTGGCTACACCTTC	CAWSQGGGYTF
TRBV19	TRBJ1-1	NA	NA	TGTGCCAGTATGGCAGGGGACATTATGAACACTGAAGCTTTCTTT	CASMAGDIMNTEAFF
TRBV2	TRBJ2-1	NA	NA	TGTGCCAGCAGTGAAGTTGGATCGCAAGGAGACAATGAGCAGTTCTTC	CASSEVGSQGDNEQFF
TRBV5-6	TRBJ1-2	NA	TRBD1	TGTGCCAGCAGCCTCTGGACAGGACACTATGGCTACACCTTC	CASSLWTGHYGYTF
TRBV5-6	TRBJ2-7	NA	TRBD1	TGTGCCAGCAGCTTCCGGGACAGGGGTTACGAGCAGTACTTC	CASSFRDRGYEQYF